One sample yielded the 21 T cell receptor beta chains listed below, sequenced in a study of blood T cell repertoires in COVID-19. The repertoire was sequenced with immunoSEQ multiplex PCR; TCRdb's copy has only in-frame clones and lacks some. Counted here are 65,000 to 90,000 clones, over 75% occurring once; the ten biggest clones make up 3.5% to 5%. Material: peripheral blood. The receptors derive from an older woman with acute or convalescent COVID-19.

The CDR3 nucleotides read TGCGCCAGCAGCCCGGAAAGTTCGGGACTTGAGCAGTTCTTC. Translating gives CASSPESSGLEQFF. The chain carries TRBV5-1 and TRBJ2-1, with D possibly being TRBD2 (6 bases). The CDR3 is made up of 14 amino acids. Germline lookup yields CDR1 SGHRS and CDR2 YFSETQ. Between the trimmed V and J ends, which lost 4 bases and 9 bases, there was a span of 17 bases.

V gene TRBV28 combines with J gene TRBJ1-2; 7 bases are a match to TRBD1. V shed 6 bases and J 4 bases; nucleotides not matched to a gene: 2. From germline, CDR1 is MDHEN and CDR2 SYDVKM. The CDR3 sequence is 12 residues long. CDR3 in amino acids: CASSQGGYGYTF. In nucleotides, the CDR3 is TGTGCCAGCAGCCAGGGGGGCTATGGCTACACCTTC.

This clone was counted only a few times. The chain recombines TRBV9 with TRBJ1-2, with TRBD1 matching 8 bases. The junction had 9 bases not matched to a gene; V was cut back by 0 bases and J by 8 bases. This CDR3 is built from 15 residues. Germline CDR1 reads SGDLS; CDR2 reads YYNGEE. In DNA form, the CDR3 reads TGTGCCAGCAGCGTAGACTCAGGGGGCTCGTTAGGCTACACCTTC. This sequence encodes CASSVDSGGSLGYTF.

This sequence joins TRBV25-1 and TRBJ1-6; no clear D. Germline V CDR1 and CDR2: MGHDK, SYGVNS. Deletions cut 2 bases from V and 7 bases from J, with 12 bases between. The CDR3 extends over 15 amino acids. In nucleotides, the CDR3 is TGTGCCAGCAGTGAACCCCGGCGGGGAAATTCACCCCTCCACTTT. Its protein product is CASSEPRRGNSPLHF.

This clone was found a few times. The CDR3 loop reads CASSVADRADQPQHF. The CDR3 DNA is TGTGCCAGCAGCGTAGCGGACAGGGCGGATCAGCCCCAGCATTTT. This rearrangement joins TRBV9 to TRBJ1-5, with 8 bases aligning to TRBD1. From germline, CDR1 is SGDLS and CDR2 YYNGEE. Trimming took 0 bases from V and 5 from J; bases not matched to a gene: 4. CDR3 length: 15 residues. Looking up the rest from reference TRBV9 and TRBJ1-5 gives the full variable domain: DSGVTQTPKHLITATGQRVTLRCSPRSGDLSVYWYQQSLDQGLQFLIQYYNGEERAKGNILERFSAQQFPDLHSELNLSSLELGDSALYFCASSVADRADQPQHFGDGTRLSIL.

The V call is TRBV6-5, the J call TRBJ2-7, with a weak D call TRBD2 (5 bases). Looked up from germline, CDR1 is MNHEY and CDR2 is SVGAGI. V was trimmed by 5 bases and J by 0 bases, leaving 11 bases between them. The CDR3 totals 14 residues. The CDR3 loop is CASSIRGSSYEQYF. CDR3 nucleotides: TGTGCCAGCAGTATCCGTGGGAGCTCCTACGAGCAGTACTTC.

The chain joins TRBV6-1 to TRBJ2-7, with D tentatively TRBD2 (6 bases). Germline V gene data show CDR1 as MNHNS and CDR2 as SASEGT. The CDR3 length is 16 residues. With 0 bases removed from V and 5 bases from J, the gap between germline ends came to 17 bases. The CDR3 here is CASSEAFGGFMDEQYF. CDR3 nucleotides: TGTGCCAGCAGTGAAGCTTTCGGGGGATTTATGGACGAGCAGTACTTC.

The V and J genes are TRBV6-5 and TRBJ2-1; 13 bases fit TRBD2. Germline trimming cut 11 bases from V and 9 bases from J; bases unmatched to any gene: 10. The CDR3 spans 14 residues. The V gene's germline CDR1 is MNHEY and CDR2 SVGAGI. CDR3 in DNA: TGTGCCGGCACACTAGCGGGGGGGCCTGGTGAGCAGTTCTTC. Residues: CAGTLAGGPGEQFF.

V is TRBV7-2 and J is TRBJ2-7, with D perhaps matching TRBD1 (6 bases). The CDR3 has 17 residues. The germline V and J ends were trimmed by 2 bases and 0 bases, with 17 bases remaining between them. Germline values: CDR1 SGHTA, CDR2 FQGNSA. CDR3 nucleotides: TGTGCCAGCAGCTTACTCCTTGGGCAGGGGAGCTCCTACGAGCAGTACTTC. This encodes CASSLLLGQGSSYEQYF.

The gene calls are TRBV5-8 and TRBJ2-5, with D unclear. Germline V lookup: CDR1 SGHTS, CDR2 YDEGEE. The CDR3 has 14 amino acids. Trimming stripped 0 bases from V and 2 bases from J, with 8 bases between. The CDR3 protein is CASSLGPGQETQYF. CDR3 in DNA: TGTGCCAGCAGCTTGGGGCCAGGACAAGAGACCCAGTACTTC.

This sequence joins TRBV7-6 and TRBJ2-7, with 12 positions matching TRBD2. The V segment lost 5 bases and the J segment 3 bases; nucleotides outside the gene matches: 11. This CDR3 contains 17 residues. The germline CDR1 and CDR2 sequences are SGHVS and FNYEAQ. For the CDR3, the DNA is TGTGCCAGCAGCCCCATGATCGGGGGACTAGCGGGCTACGAGCAGTACTTC. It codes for CASSPMIGGLAGYEQYF.

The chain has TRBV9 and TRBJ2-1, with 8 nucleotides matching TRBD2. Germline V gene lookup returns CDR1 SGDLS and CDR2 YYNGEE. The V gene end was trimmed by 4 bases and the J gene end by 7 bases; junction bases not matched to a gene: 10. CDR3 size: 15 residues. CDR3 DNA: TGTGCCAGCAGCCAGGGGACTAGTAGTACGAATGAGCAGTTCTTC. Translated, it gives CASSQGTSSTNEQFF.

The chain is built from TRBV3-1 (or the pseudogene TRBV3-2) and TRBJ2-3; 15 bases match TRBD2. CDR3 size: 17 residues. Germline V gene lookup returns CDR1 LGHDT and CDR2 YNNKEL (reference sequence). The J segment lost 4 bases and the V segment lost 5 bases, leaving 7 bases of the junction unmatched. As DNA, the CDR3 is TGTGCCAGCAGCGAGTACTGGACTAGCGGGGGGGCAGATACGCAGTATTTT. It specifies CASSEYWTSGGADTQYF.

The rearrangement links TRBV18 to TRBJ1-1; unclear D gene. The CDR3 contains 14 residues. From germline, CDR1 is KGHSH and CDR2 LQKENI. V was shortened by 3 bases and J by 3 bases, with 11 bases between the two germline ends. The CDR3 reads CASSPDIRYTEAFF. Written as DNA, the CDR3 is TGTGCCAGCTCACCCGACATAAGATACACTGAAGCTTTCTTT.

For the CDR3, the DNA is TGCGCCAGCAGCTCCGGGACAGGGAGTGAAAAACTGTTTTTT. Its translation: CASSSGTGSEKLFF. The chain carries TRBV5-1 and TRBJ1-4; TRBD1 matches at 9 bases. Trimming at V came to 3 bases and at J to 7 bases, leaving 4 bases not matched to a gene. CDR3 length: 14 residues. CDR1 is SGHRS and CDR2 is YFSETQ in the germline V gene.

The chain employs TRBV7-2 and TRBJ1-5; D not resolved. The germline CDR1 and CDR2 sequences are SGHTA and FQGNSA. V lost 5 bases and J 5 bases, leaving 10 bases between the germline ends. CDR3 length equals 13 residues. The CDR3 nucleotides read TGTGCCAGCAGCCCGGAACGGGATCAGCCCCAGCATTTT. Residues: CASSPERDQPQHF.

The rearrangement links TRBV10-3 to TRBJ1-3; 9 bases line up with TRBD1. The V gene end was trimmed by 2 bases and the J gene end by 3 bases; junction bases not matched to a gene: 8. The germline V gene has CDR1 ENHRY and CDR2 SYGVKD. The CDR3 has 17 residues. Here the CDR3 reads CAISEITTGGIGNTIYF. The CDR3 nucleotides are TGTGCCATCAGTGAGATCACCACAGGGGGCATTGGAAACACCATATATTTT.

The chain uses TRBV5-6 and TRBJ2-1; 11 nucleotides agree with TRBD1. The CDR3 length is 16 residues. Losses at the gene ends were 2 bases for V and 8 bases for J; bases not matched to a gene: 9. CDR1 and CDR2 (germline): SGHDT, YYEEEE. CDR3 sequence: CASSFLGQGAIDEQFF. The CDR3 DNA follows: TGTGCCAGCAGCTTCCTCGGACAGGGGGCGATAGATGAGCAGTTCTTC.

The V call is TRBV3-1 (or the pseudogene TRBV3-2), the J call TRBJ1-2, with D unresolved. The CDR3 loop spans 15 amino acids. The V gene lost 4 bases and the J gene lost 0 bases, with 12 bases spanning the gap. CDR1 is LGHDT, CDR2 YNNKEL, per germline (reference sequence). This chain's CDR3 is CASSRGRRTNYGYTF. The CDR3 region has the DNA TGTGCCAGCAGCCGAGGGAGAAGGACTAACTATGGCTACACCTTC.

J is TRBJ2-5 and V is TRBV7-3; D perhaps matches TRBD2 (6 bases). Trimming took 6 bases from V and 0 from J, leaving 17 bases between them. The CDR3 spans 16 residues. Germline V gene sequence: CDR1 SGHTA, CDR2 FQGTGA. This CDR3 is CASRLWDRDYQETQYF. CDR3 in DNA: TGTGCCAGCAGATTATGGGACCGGGACTACCAAGAGACCCAGTACTTC.

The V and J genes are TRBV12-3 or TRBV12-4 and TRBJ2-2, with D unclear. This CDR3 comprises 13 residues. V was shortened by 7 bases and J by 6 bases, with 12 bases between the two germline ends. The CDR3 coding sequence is TGTGCCAGCACCCAGGTTGTACCCGGGGAGCTGTTTTTT. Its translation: CASTQVVPGELFF.